The 8 T cell receptor beta chains presented below share a single source sample, sequenced in a study of blood T cell repertoires in COVID-19. Clones were read by immunoSEQ multiplex PCR, and TCRdb kept only the in-frame ones, dropping some. This sample has 110,000 to 150,000 clones, with roughly four fifths found just once. Sample: peripheral blood. The receptors were gathered from a woman aged 80 or older with acute or convalescent COVID-19.

This clone appeared a single time. V and J are TRBV7-2 and TRBJ2-1; 11 nucleotides match TRBD1. J was trimmed by 7 bases and V by 5 bases; bases with no gene match: 10. CDR1 is SGHTA and CDR2 is FQGNSA in the germline V gene. This CDR3 spans 16 amino acids. The CDR3 protein is CASSIQGQGALNEQFF. CDR3 DNA: TGTGCCAGCAGCATACAAGGACAGGGGGCCTTGAATGAGCAGTTCTTC.

The chain combines TRBV12-3 or TRBV12-4 with TRBJ2-5, with a possible D match to TRBD1 (6 bases). The CDR3 totals 13 residues. V lost 3 bases, J lost 3 bases, and 8 bases lay in between. DNA of the CDR3: TGTGCCAGCAGTTTCACAGGGAAAGAGACCCAGTACTTC. Translated, it gives CASSFTGKETQYF.

This clone turned up a few times. This chain links TRBV28 with TRBJ1-4, with 7 bases aligning to TRBD1. The CDR3 sequence is 15 residues long. Per germline, CDR1 MDHEN and CDR2 SYDVKM. V shed 3 bases and J 3 bases; nucleotides not matched to a gene: 4. The CDR3 reads CASSFWTGPNEKLFF. The CDR3 region has the DNA TGTGCCAGCAGTTTCTGGACAGGCCCTAATGAAAAACTGTTTTTT.

The rearrangement joins TRBV19 to TRBJ2-7, with D perhaps TRBD2 (5 bases). Germline CDR1 is LNHDA and CDR2 is SQIVND (reference sequence). This CDR3 has 14 residues. The V gene lost 6 bases and the J gene lost 0 bases, with 12 bases spanning the gap. The DNA of the CDR3 is TGTGCCAGTAGCGAGGGTCCGAGCTCCTACGAGCAGTACTTC. Encoded protein: CASSEGPSSYEQYF. The variable domain in full, with the rest retrieved from reference TRBV19 and TRBJ2-7, is DGGITQSPKYLFRKEGQNVTLSCEQNLNHDAMYWYRQDPGQGLRLIYYSQIVNDFQKGDIAEGYSVSREKKESFPLTVTSAQKNPTAFYLCASSEGPSSYEQYFGPGTRLTVT.

The chain combines TRBV18 with TRBJ2-1, with D perhaps TRBD2 (6 bases). The V gene lost 3 bases and the J gene lost 7 bases, with 22 bases spanning the gap. The germline V gene encodes CDR1 KGHSH and CDR2 LQKENI. The CDR3 totals 17 residues. In DNA, the CDR3 is TGTGCCAGCTCACCCAGACCCTCTACTAGGGCGGGAAATGAGCAGTTCTTC. Protein: CASSPRPSTRAGNEQFF.

The gene calls are TRBV23-1 and TRBJ2-7, with 10 bases that match TRBD2. TRBV23-1 counts as an open reading frame of uncertain function. This CDR3 spans 16 amino acids. The J segment lost 1 base and the V segment lost 2 bases, leaving 5 bases of the junction unmatched. CDR3 nucleotide sequence: TGCGCCAGCAGTCAACCGGGACTAGCGCGATCCTACGAGCAGTACTTC. Translation: CASSQPGLARSYEQYF.

The chain uses TRBV5-6 and TRBJ1-2; TRBD1 is a possible D gene (5 bases). With 4 bases removed from V and 5 bases from J, the gap between germline ends came to 15 bases. Germline values: CDR1 SGHDT, CDR2 YYEEEE. The length of the CDR3 is 14 residues. CDR3 sequence reads: CASSPAGRIYGYTF. As DNA, the CDR3 is TGTGCCAGCAGCCCAGCGGGACGGATATATGGCTACACCTTC.

The rearrangement joins TRBV4-1 to TRBJ1-1; weak D call: TRBD1 (5 bases). The CDR3 runs 15 residues. V shed 1 base and J shed 3 bases, with 12 bases lying between them. Germline values: CDR1 MGHRA, CDR2 YSYEKL. CDR3 sequence reads: CASSQVGRADTEAFF. For the CDR3, the DNA is TGCGCCAGCAGCCAAGTGGGCAGGGCGGACACTGAAGCTTTCTTT.